These 15 T cell receptor beta chains were all obtained from the same sample, sequenced in a study of OX40 agonist ivuxolimab in advanced cancers. The table came from immunoSEQ multiplex PCR; TCRdb's copy has only in-frame clones and leaves some out. This table has roughly 63,000 clones, about 85% appearing once. Sequencing used CD4+ or CD8+ T cells sorted from blood, obtained in a trial of the OX40 agonist ivuxolimab. These receptors all stem from an adult with an advanced solid tumor such as melanoma, head and neck, liver or kidney cancer.

CDR3 region: CASSPRQPSNEKLFF. In DNA form, the CDR3 reads TGTGCCAGCTCACCACGGCAGCCCAGTAATGAAAAACTGTTTTTT. This chain joins TRBV18 and TRBJ1-4; D gene unclear. The V gene lost 1 base and the J gene lost 4 bases, with 10 bases spanning the gap. This CDR3 spans 15 amino acids. Germline values: CDR1 KGHSH, CDR2 LQKENI.

This chain connects TRBV5-1 to TRBJ1-1; TRBD1 might be the D (6 bases). Trimming removed 4 bases from V and 4 bases from J, with 14 bases in between. This CDR3 contains 14 residues. Per the germline V gene, CDR1 is SGHRS and CDR2 is YFSETQ. The CDR3, as DNA: TGCGCCAGCAGCCCCCTTGGGGGCGGCACTGAAGCTTTCTTT. Its translation is CASSPLGGGTEAFF.

The chain joins TRBV29-1 to TRBJ1-4; unclear D gene. The CDR3 consists of 13 residues. Trimming shortened V by 4 bases and J by 8 bases, and 14 bases separated the two germline ends. CDR1 and CDR2 from the germline V gene are SQVTM and ANQGSEA. The CDR3 DNA follows: TGCAGCGTTGCGACCGGGCCCAGCGAAAAACTGTTTTTT. This translates into CSVATGPSEKLFF.

This clone appeared a single time. The chain combines TRBV11-2 with TRBJ2-5; D is undetermined. V was shortened by 5 bases and J by 5 bases, with 9 bases between the two germline ends. This CDR3 comprises 12 residues. Germline V gene data show CDR1 as SGHAT and CDR2 as FQNNGV. CDR3 sequence (DNA): TGTGCCAGCAGCCTCACTGCGGAGACCCAGTACTTC. Its protein product is CASSLTAETQYF.

The chain carries TRBV2 and TRBJ1-1, with D unclear. Germline assignment: CDR1 SNHLY and CDR2 FYNNEI. V dropped 5 bases and J dropped 4 bases, with 14 bases sitting between them. The CDR3 spans 14 residues. The CDR3 DNA reads TGTGCCAGCAGTTCACTCCCTGGGCCCACTGAAGCTTTCTTT. Protein product: CASSSLPGPTEAFF.

This clone has only a few counts. The genes are TRBV10-3 and TRBJ1-2, with 7 nucleotides matching TRBD1. The CDR3 is made up of 13 amino acids. Germline CDR1 ENHRY, CDR2 SYGVKD. The J segment lost 2 bases and the V segment lost 6 bases, leaving 3 bases of the junction unmatched. CDR3 region: CAISRGGNYGYTF. The CDR3 DNA follows: TGTGCCATCAGCAGGGGGGGAAACTATGGCTACACCTTC.

The chain is built from TRBV5-5 and TRBJ1-2; no reliable D call. The V end lost 7 bases, the J end lost 12 bases, and 16 bases lay between the germline ends. Germline lookup yields CDR1 SGHKS and CDR2 YYEKEE (reference sequence). The CDR3 sequence is 11 residues long. The CDR3 reads CASRGGEWDTF. For the CDR3, the DNA is TGTGCCAGCCGGGGTGGTGAGTGGGACACCTTC.

This chain uses TRBV6-6 with TRBJ1-4, with no clear D. V was cut by 6 bases and J by 7 bases, with 6 bases left in between. The CDR3 extends over 11 amino acids. The germline gives CDR1 MNHNY, CDR2 SVGAGI (reference sequence). The CDR3 coding sequence is TGTGCCAGCAGCCGACGTGAAAAACTGTTTTTT. Protein: CASSRREKLFF.

The gene calls are TRBV5-1 and TRBJ2-5; D perhaps matches TRBD1 (5 bases). V gave up 3 bases and J gave up 5 bases, with 17 bases separating them. Germline loops: CDR1 SGHRS, CDR2 YFSETQ. The length of the CDR3 is 15 residues. CDR3 coding DNA: TGCGCCAGCAGCTCTGCAGGGAATAGTAGGGAGACCCAGTACTTC. It specifies CASSSAGNSRETQYF.

V is TRBV27 and J is TRBJ2-7, with D tentatively TRBD2 (5 bases). This CDR3 has 13 residues. Trimming took 8 bases from V and 7 from J, leaving 18 bases between them. Germline CDR1 reads MNHEY; CDR2 reads SMNVEV (reference sequence). The CDR3 DNA follows: TGTGCCAGCGCAACTCGGGGAACGGGGGAGCAGTACTTC. Its translation: CASATRGTGEQYF.

This clone came up a few times. J is TRBJ1-1 and V is TRBV18, with D uncertain. Germline V gene lookup returns CDR1 KGHSH and CDR2 LQKENI. V dropped 3 bases and J dropped 5 bases, with 10 bases sitting between them. This CDR3 region has 13 residues. The CDR3 region has the DNA TGTGCCAGCTCACCCAACACCAGGACTGAAGCTTTCTTT. It is translated as CASSPNTRTEAFF.

This sequence joins TRBV19 and TRBJ2-5; D possibly matches TRBD1 or TRBD2 (5 bases each). V lost 5 bases to trimming and J lost 5 bases, with 21 bases between them. The CDR3 extends over 16 amino acids. Germline CDR1 and CDR2: LNHDA and SQIVND (reference sequence). Here the CDR3 DNA reads TGTGCCAGTAGTCCCGCCGGGGCAGTCATGATGGAGACCCAGTACTTC. It translates to CASSPAGAVMMETQYF.

The chain combines TRBV29-1 with TRBJ1-1, with TRBD1 as a possible D gene (5 bases). Germline V lookup: CDR1 SQVTM, CDR2 ANQGSEA. Trimming stripped 4 bases from V and 5 bases from J, with 8 bases between. The CDR3 length is 11 residues. CDR3 in amino acids: CSVGHRTEAFF. The DNA for the CDR3 is TGCAGCGTTGGGCACAGGACTGAAGCTTTCTTT.

Only a few counts were recorded for this clone. The chain has TRBV11-2 and TRBJ1-4; D uncertain. This CDR3 spans 13 amino acids. V was clipped by 5 bases and J by 8 bases, with 12 bases between them. CDR1 SGHAT and CDR2 FQNNGV come from the germline V gene. Here the CDR3 reads CASSVGVGEKLFF. As DNA, the CDR3 is TGTGCCAGCAGCGTTGGGGTGGGCGAAAAACTGTTTTTT. The full variable domain, completed using reference TRBV11-2 and TRBJ1-4, is EAGVAQSPRYKIIEKRQSVAFWCNPISGHATLYWYQQILGQGPKLLIQFQNNGVVDDSQLPKDRFSAERLKGVDSTLKIQPAKLEDSAVYLCASSVGVGEKLFFGSGTQLSVL.

The sample holds a few counts of this clone. This chain connects TRBV27 to TRBJ1-2, with 8 bases lining up with TRBD1. V lost 5 bases, J lost 4 bases, and 3 bases stayed unmatched. This CDR3 comprises 13 residues. Looked up from germline, CDR1 is MNHEY and CDR2 is SMNVEV (reference sequence). CDR3 region: CASSTTGVYGYTF. The CDR3 DNA reads as TGTGCCAGCAGTACGACAGGGGTCTATGGCTACACCTTC.